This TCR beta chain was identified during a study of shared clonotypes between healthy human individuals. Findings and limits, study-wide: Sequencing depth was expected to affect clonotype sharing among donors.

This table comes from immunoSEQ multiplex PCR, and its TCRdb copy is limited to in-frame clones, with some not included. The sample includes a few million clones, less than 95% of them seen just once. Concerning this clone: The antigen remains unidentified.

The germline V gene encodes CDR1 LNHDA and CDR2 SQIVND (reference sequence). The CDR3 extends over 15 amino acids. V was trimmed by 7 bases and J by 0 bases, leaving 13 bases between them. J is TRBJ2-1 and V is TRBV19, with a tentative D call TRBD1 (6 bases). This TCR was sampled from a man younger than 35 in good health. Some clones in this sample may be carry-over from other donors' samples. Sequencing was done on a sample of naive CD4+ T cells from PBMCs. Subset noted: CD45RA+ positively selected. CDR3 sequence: CASTDRPSSYNEQFF. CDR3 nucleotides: TGTGCCAGTACTGACAGGCCGAGCTCCTACAATGAGCAGTTCTTC.